This is a list of T cell receptor beta chains from one sample in a study of OX40 agonist ivuxolimab in advanced cancers. Repertoires were generated with immunoSEQ multiplex PCR, while TCRdb's copy carries only in-frame clones and drops some. The table has tens of thousands of clones, about 90% seen once; the top ten hold 4% to 5%. The sequences come from CD4+ or CD8+ T cells sorted from blood, collected in a trial of the OX40 agonist ivuxolimab. Receptor source: an adult with an advanced solid tumor such as melanoma, head and neck, liver or kidney cancer. CDR3s include the opening cysteine and the closing phenylalanine or tryptophan. The order of the fields is CDR3 protein, CDR3 DNA, clone size, D gene, J gene, V gene. D genes are given only for firm matches. Expanded clones get a size class; other rows say once, few or many, or leave the size out.

CDR3 protein: CASSLAVTRLYNEQFF; CDR3 DNA: TGTGCCAGCAGCTTAGCGGTCACACGACTCTACAATGAGCAGTTCTTC; clone size: .; D gene: .; J gene: TRBJ2-1; V gene: TRBV7-2
CDR3 protein: CATSRVAAQALFKQYF; CDR3 DNA: TGTGCCACCAGCAGAGTAGCAGCGCAAGCGCTTTTCAAACAGTACTTC; clone size: .; D gene: .; J gene: TRBJ2-7; V gene: TRBV15
CDR3 protein: CASSPYGGDTEAFF; CDR3 DNA: TGCGCCAGCAGCCCTTACGGAGGGGACACTGAAGCTTTCTTT; clone size: .; D gene: .; J gene: TRBJ1-1; V gene: TRBV4-1
CDR3 protein: CASSASGTYYNEQFF; CDR3 DNA: TGTGCCAGCAGCGCCTCCGGGACTTACTACAATGAGCAGTTCTTC; clone size: .; D gene: .; J gene: TRBJ2-1; V gene: TRBV9
CDR3 protein: CASKAGTAHSPLHF; CDR3 DNA: TGTGCCAGCAAAGCCGGGACAGCACATTCACCCCTCCACTTT; clone size: .; D gene: TRBD1; J gene: TRBJ1-6; V gene: TRBV27
CDR3 protein: CASSEGQGDSPLHF; CDR3 DNA: TGTGCCAGCAGTGAGGGACAGGGGGATTCACCCCTCCACTTT; clone size: .; D gene: TRBD1; J gene: TRBJ1-6; V gene: TRBV25-1
CDR3 protein: CASSQDRLNEQFF; CDR3 DNA: TGCGCCAGCAGCCAAGATCGCCTCAATGAGCAGTTCTTC; clone size: once; D gene: .; J gene: TRBJ2-1; V gene: TRBV4-1
CDR3 protein: CASRSGATGGYTF; CDR3 DNA: TGTGCCAGTAGGTCAGGGGCCACCGGTGGCTACACCTTC; clone size: few; D gene: .; J gene: TRBJ1-2; V gene: TRBV19
CDR3 protein: CASSQSSGSEYTDTQYF; CDR3 DNA: TGTGCCAGCAGCCAATCGAGCGGGAGCGAATACACAGATACGCAGTATTTT; clone size: few; D gene: TRBD2; J gene: TRBJ2-3; V gene: TRBV16
CDR3 protein: CASSLPIAGGPTDTQYF; CDR3 DNA: TGTGCCAGCAGTTTACCGATAGCGGGGGGGCCAACAGATACGCAGTATTTT; clone size: .; D gene: TRBD2; J gene: TRBJ2-3; V gene: TRBV28
CDR3 protein: CASSIWAGGNQPQHF; CDR3 DNA: TGTGCCAGTAGTATTTGGGCTGGGGGAAATCAGCCCCAGCATTTT; clone size: .; D gene: .; J gene: TRBJ1-5; V gene: TRBV19
CDR3 protein: CASELGQGGIGELFF; CDR3 DNA: TGTGCCAGCGAGCTGGGACAGGGGGGAATCGGGGAGCTGTTTTTT; clone size: .; D gene: TRBD1; J gene: TRBJ2-2; V gene: TRBV5-4